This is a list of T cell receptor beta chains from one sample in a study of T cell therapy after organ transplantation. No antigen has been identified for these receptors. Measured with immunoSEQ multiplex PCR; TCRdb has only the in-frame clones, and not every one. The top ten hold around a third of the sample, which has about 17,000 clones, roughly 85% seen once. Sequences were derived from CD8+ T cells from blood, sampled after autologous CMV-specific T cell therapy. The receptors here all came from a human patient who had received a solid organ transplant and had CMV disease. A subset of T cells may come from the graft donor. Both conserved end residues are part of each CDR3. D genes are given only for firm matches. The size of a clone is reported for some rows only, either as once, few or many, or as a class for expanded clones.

CSAGPTSGEFF | TGCAGTGCTGGCCCAACTAGCGGAGAGTTCTTC | TRBV20-1 | TRBD2 | NA | TRBJ2-1
CASSLTDTGELFF | TGTGCCAGCAGCTTAACGGACACCGGGGAGCTGTTTTTT | TRBV5-5 | NA | NA | TRBJ2-2
CAWSGGQGAGETQYF | TGTGCCTGGAGTGGGGGACAGGGGGCTGGAGAGACCCAGTACTTC | TRBV30 | TRBD1 | NA | TRBJ2-5
CASSLLPPGQGIPSQYF | TGTGCCAGCAGTTTACTCCCCCCGGGACAGGGTATTCCCAGTCAGTACTTC | TRBV27 | TRBD1 | once | TRBJ2-4
CASSEATGATEAFF | TGTGCCAGCAGTGAGGCGACAGGGGCCACTGAAGCTTTCTTT | TRBV2 | TRBD1 | many | TRBJ1-1
CASSLAGATDTQYF | TGTGCCAGCAGCTTAGCCGGGGCCACAGATACGCAGTATTTT | TRBV13 | NA | NA | TRBJ2-3
CASGPEVGFSYEQYF | TGTGCCAGCGGGCCAGAGGTGGGATTCTCCTACGAGCAGTACTTC | TRBV6-5 | NA | NA | TRBJ2-7
CASSPWGGLAGDEQFF | TGTGCCAGCAGCCCCTGGGGGGGGCTAGCGGGAGATGAGCAGTTCTTC | TRBV13 | TRBD2 | NA | TRBJ2-1
CASSELAGGQETQYF | TGTGCCAGCAGTGAACTAGCGGGGGGGCAAGAGACCCAGTACTTC | TRBV6-1 | TRBD2 | few | TRBJ2-5
CASSVTPEAFF | TGTGCCAGCAGCGTAACCCCGGAAGCTTTCTTT | TRBV9 | NA | few | TRBJ1-1
CASSWDYEQYF | TGTGCCAGTAGTTGGGACTACGAGCAGTACTTC | TRBV19 | NA | NA | TRBJ2-7
CASSSSDGGLNYGYTF | TGTGCCAGCAGCTCATCGGATGGGGGTCTTAACTATGGCTACACCTTC | TRBV7-9 | NA | NA | TRBJ1-2
CASSQDSINSNQPQHF | TGTGCCAGCAGCCAAGACTCCATTAATAGCAATCAGCCCCAGCATTTT | TRBV4-2 | NA | once | TRBJ1-5
CASSLGGGYSNQPQHF | TGTGCCAGCAGCTTGGGCGGAGGGTATAGCAATCAGCCCCAGCATTTT | TRBV5-6 | NA | NA | TRBJ1-5
CASSSFPGQGDHEQFF | TGTGCCAGCAGTTCATTTCCGGGACAGGGGGATCATGAGCAGTTCTTC | TRBV6-5 | TRBD1 | NA | TRBJ2-1
CASSLGRGSYEQYF | TGTGCCAGCAGCTTAGGCAGGGGATCCTACGAGCAGTACTTC | TRBV5-4 | NA | NA | TRBJ2-7
CASSATESYEQYF | TGTGCCAGCAGCGCTACAGAGTCCTACGAGCAGTACTTC | TRBV6-5 | NA | NA | TRBJ2-7
CASSATDRSQETQYF | TGTGCCAGCAGCGCTACTGACAGAAGCCAAGAGACCCAGTACTTC | TRBV7-9 | NA | NA | TRBJ2-5
CASSSGLAGAYEQYF | TGTGCCAGCAGCTCGGGACTAGCGGGGGCCTACGAGCAGTACTTC | TRBV7-9 | TRBD2 | NA | TRBJ2-7
CASSQGGFNTGELFF | TGTGCCAGTAGCCAGGGCGGGTTTAACACCGGGGAGCTGTTTTTT | TRBV19 | NA | NA | TRBJ2-2
CASSDSGTDTQYF | TGTGCCAGCAGTGATTCGGGCACAGATACGCAGTATTTT | TRBV25-1 | NA | NA | TRBJ2-3
CASSGVTSNTEAFF | TGTGCCAGCAGCGGGGTTACCTCGAACACTGAAGCTTTCTTT | TRBV9 | NA | NA | TRBJ1-1
CASSHIPGQGDNEQFF | TGTGCCAGCAGCCATATCCCGGGACAGGGCGACAATGAGCAGTTCTTC | TRBV14 | TRBD1 | NA | TRBJ2-1
CASSLEGRGGREAFF | TGTGCCAGCAGCTTAGAGGGGAGAGGGGGCAGGGAAGCTTTCTTT | TRBV13 | TRBD1 | once | TRBJ1-1
CASSPWYEAFF | TGTGCCAGCAGCCCCTGGTACGAAGCTTTCTTT | TRBV11-2 | NA | NA | TRBJ1-1
CASSQEGHNEQFF | TGCGCCAGCAGCCAAGAGGGCCACAATGAGCAGTTCTTC | TRBV4-1 | NA | once | TRBJ2-1
CASSGDSSYEQYF | TGTGCCAGCAGTGGGGATTCCTCCTACGAGCAGTACTTC | TRBV2 | NA | NA | TRBJ2-7
CASTYTRDLRSYNEQFF | TGTGCCAGCACCTATACTAGGGATCTTAGGTCCTACAATGAGCAGTTCTTC | TRBV7-9 | NA | once | TRBJ2-1
CASSLPRGEQYF | TGTGCCAGCAGCTTACCCAGGGGCGAGCAGTACTTC | TRBV7-9 | NA | NA | TRBJ2-7
CASSYLDKSGNTIYF | TGTGCCAGCAGCTACCTTGACAAATCTGGAAACACCATATATTTT | TRBV11-2 | NA | NA | TRBJ1-3
CASGSLADQETQYF | TGTGCCAGCGGAAGTCTAGCGGACCAAGAGACCCAGTACTTC | TRBV6-1 | TRBD2 | NA | TRBJ2-5
CAWSKGASYEQYF | TGTGCCTGGAGTAAGGGGGCCTCCTACGAGCAGTACTTC | TRBV30 | TRBD1 | NA | TRBJ2-7
CASSHRGGGTDTQYF | TGTGCCAGCAGCCACCGCGGGGGAGGCACAGATACGCAGTATTTT | TRBV13 | TRBD2 | NA | TRBJ2-3
CASGTVGYGYTF | TGTGCCAGCGGAACTGTAGGCTATGGCTACACCTTC | TRBV9 | NA | NA | TRBJ1-2
CASSSPTGEAYEQYF | TGTGCCAGCAGCAGCCCTACAGGGGAAGCCTACGAGCAGTACTTC | TRBV7-9 | TRBD1 | NA | TRBJ2-7
CASSSRVTSTDTQYF | TGTGCCAGCAGTTCTAGGGTCACTAGCACAGATACGCAGTATTTT | TRBV28 | NA | NA | TRBJ2-3
CASSPGTGGYEQYF | TGTGCCAGCAGCCCCGGGACAGGGGGCTACGAGCAGTACTTC | TRBV7-6 | TRBD1 | NA | TRBJ2-7
CASSLGQALQYQETQYF | TGTGCCAGCAGCTTAGGACAGGCCCTACAGTACCAAGAGACCCAGTACTTC | TRBV7-6 | NA | NA | TRBJ2-5
CASSYAQETQYF | TGTGCCAGCAGTTACGCTCAAGAGACCCAGTACTTC | TRBV6-6 | NA | NA | TRBJ2-5
CASSSGADTQYF | TGTGCCAGCAGCTCCGGAGCAGATACGCAGTATTTT | TRBV5-6 | NA | NA | TRBJ2-3
CASSVGSYYGYTF | TGTGCCAGCAGTGTGGGCAGCTACTATGGCTACACCTTC | TRBV6-1 | NA | NA | TRBJ1-2